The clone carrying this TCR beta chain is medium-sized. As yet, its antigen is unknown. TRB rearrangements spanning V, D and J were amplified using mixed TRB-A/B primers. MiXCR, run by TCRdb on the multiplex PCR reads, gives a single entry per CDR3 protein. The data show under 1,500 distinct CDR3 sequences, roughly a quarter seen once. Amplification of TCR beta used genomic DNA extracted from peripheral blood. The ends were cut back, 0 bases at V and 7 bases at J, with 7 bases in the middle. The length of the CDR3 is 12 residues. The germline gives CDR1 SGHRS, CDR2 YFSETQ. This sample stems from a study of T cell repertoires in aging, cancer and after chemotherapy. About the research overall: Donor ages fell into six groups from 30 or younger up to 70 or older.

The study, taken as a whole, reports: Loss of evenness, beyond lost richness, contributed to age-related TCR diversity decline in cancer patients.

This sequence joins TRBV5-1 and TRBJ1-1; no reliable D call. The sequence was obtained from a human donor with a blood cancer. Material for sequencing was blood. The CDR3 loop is CASSLAAGEAFF. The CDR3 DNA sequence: TGCGCCAGCAGCTTGGCGGCAGGTGAAGCTTTCTTT.